This TCR beta chain was captured in a study of blood T cell repertoires in COVID-19. Assay: immunoSEQ multiplex PCR; the TCRdb copy retains only in-frame clones and omits some. This sample has 350,000 to 450,000 clones, with around 89% found just once. The length of the CDR3 is 16 residues. Trimming removed 3 bases at V and 0 bases at J, with 15 bases between. Looked up from germline, CDR1 is SGHTS and CDR2 is YDEGEE. Sample: PBMCs or T cells enriched from blood (not recorded which). The clonotype originates from a man aged 25 to 40 who had recovered from COVID-19. This sequence joins TRBV5-8 and TRBJ1-1; D is perhaps TRBD1 (5 bases). DNA of the CDR3: TGTGCCAGCAGCTCCGGCCAGGGCCTTATGAACACTGAAGCTTTCTTT. It translates to CASSSGQGLMNTEAFF.